The 3 T cell receptor beta chains given below trace back to one sample, sequenced in a study of T cell responses to AZD1222 COVID-19 vaccine. Libraries were prepared by immunoSEQ multiplex PCR; TCRdb keeps only in-frame clonotypes and omits some of them. The top ten hold roughly 10% of the sample, which has 150,000 to 200,000 clones, 90% to 95% seen once. Material: peripheral blood, obtained on day 0 of AZD1222 vaccination. Every receptor here comes from an adult in good health.

The J gene is TRBJ2-3, the V gene TRBV7-2; D is tentatively TRBD1 or TRBD2 (5 bases each). Germline V gene lookup returns CDR1 SGHTA and CDR2 FQGNSA. CDR3 length: 14 residues. V lost 5 bases and J lost 6, with 15 bases in between. Here the CDR3 reads CASSPWGFTDTQYF. CDR3 in DNA: TGTGCCAGCAGCCCTTGGGGGTTCACGGATACGCAGTATTTT. The complete variable domain, with remaining parts taken from reference TRBV7-2 and TRBJ2-3, reads GAGVSQSPSNKVTEKGKDVELRCDPISGHTALYWYRQSLGQGLEFLIYFQGNSAPDKSGLPSDRFSAERTGGSVSTLTIQRTQQEDSAVYLCASSPWGFTDTQYFGPGTRLTVL.

The rearrangement links TRBV7-6 to TRBJ2-2; possible D gene TRBD1, 5 bases. Trimming took off 5 bases at V and 5 bases at J, with 12 bases between the two ends. This CDR3 is 14 amino acids long. Per the germline V gene, CDR1 is SGHVS and CDR2 is FNYEAQ. Written as DNA, the CDR3 is TGTGCCAGCAGCCGGTTTCAGGGAACCGGGGAGCTGTTTTTT. Its translation: CASSRFQGTGELFF.

J is TRBJ2-7 and V is TRBV7-3, with 9 bases identical to TRBD2. Germline CDR1 and CDR2: SGHTA and FQGTGA. The V segment lost 1 base and the J segment 3 bases; nucleotides outside the gene matches: 4. This CDR3 region has 15 residues. The CDR3 sequence: CASSLISGSNYEQYF. Here the CDR3 DNA reads TGTGCCAGCAGCTTAATTAGCGGGAGTAACTACGAGCAGTACTTC.